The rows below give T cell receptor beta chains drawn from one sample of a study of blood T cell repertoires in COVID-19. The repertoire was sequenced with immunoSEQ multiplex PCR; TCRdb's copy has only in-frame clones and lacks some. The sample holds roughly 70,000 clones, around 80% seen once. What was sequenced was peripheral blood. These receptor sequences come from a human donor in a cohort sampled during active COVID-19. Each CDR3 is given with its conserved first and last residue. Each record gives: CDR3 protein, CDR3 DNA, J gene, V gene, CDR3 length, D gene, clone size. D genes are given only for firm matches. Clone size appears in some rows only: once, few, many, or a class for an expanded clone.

CASSLGGGVANVLTF TGTGCCAGCAGCTTAGGGGGCGGGGTGGCCAACGTCCTGACTTTC TRBJ2-6 TRBV5-6 15 - -
CASSLWDRADGYTF TGTGCCAGCTCACTGTGGGACAGGGCGGATGGCTACACCTTC TRBJ1-2 TRBV18 14 TRBD1 once
CAVSPGLAGGRQETQYF TGTGCCGTTAGCCCGGGACTAGCGGGAGGGCGCCAAGAGACCCAGTACTTC TRBJ2-5 TRBV30 17 TRBD2 -
CASSWSGELFF TGTGCCAGCAGCTGGAGCGGGGAGCTGTTTTTT TRBJ2-2 TRBV7-9 11 - -
CASSPLGSVAGELFF TGTGCCAGCAGCCCCCTAGGCAGCGTAGCCGGGGAGCTGTTTTTT TRBJ2-2 TRBV7-3 15 - -
CASSASGRRSETQYF TGTGCCAGCTCAGCTAGCGGGAGGAGGTCGGAGACCCAGTACTTC TRBJ2-5 TRBV18 15 TRBD2 -
CASSFFWTGRDNQPQHF TGTGCCAGCAGCTTCTTCTGGACAGGGCGGGACAATCAGCCCCAGCATTTT TRBJ1-5 TRBV7-9 17 TRBD1 -
CASSYGSGRGAGELFF TGTGCCAGCAGTTACGGTAGCGGGAGGGGGGCCGGGGAGCTGTTTTTT TRBJ2-2 TRBV6-5 16 TRBD2 -
CASGLGTSGTGTQYF TGTGCTAGTGGTCTTGGGACTAGCGGGACGGGGACCCAGTACTTC TRBJ2-5 TRBV12-5 15 TRBD2 -
CASSFTSGSYEQYF TGTGCCAGCAGCTTTACTAGCGGCTCCTACGAGCAGTACTTC TRBJ2-7 TRBV7-8 14 TRBD2 -
CASSPGQGYTEAFF TGTGCCAGCAGTCCGGGACAGGGGTACACTGAAGCTTTCTTT TRBJ1-1 TRBV28 14 TRBD1 -
CASNGQGTTEAFF TGTGCCAGCAACGGGCAGGGGACGACTGAAGCTTTCTTT TRBJ1-1 TRBV28 13 - -
CASSSNVRSDQPQHF TGTGCCAGTAGTTCTAACGTGAGGTCGGATCAGCCCCAGCATTTT TRBJ1-5 TRBV19 15 - -
CASSLGSSGRTEQFF TGTGCCAGCAGCTTGGGGTCTAGCGGGAGAACTGAGCAGTTCTTC TRBJ2-1 TRBV5-4 15 TRBD2 -
CASSEARGGTIYF TGTGCCAGCAGTGAAGCTCGCGGGGGCACCATATATTTT TRBJ1-3 TRBV6-1 13 - -
CATSKPPGAETQYF TGTGCCACCAGCAAACCACCAGGGGCGGAGACCCAGTACTTC TRBJ2-5 TRBV15 14 - -